Listed below are T cell receptor beta chains from one sample, sequenced in a study of response to subunit inactivated influenza vaccine. TCRdb re-called the RT-PCR reads with MiXCR, one entry per CDR3 protein. The sample yields around 530,000 distinct CDR3 sequences, 10% to 15% seen once. The source was PBMCs from blood, collected on the day of vaccination. The receptors derive from a man aged 50 to 59 who received an inactivated influenza vaccine. Both conserved end residues are part of each CDR3. A D gene is named only where the DNA matches it firmly. A row's size may be missing; if present it is once, few, many or a size class.

v_call	j_call	d_call	clone_size	cdr3_aa	cdr3_nt
TRBV5-1	TRBJ1-2	.	many	CASSSGTSNYGYTF	TGCGCCAGCAGCTCCGGGACATCGAACTATGGCTACACCTTC
TRBV5-1	TRBJ2-5	.	few	CASSLDQGLYQETQYF	TGCGCCAGCAGCTTGGATCAGGGACTGTACCAAGAGACCCAGTACTTC
TRBV19	TRBJ1-5	.	.	CASEDNRVGNQPQHF	TGTGCCAGCGAGGACAACAGGGTTGGCAATCAGCCCCAGCATTTT
TRBV7-2	TRBJ2-4	.	many	CASGAVQGNIQYF	TGTGCCAGCGGGGCGGTACAGGGAAACATTCAGTACTTC
TRBV20-1	TRBJ1-4	.	few	CSPAGGANEKLFF	TGCAGTCCGGCGGGGGGGGCCAATGAAAAACTGTTTTTT
TRBV12-3/TRBV12-4	TRBJ2-2	.	few	CAIHGGPNTGELFF	TGTGCCATCCACGGGGGGCCAAACACCGGGGAGCTGTTTTTT
TRBV29-1	TRBJ1-5	TRBD1	few	CSVGDRSNQPQHF	TGCAGCGTTGGGGACAGGAGCAATCAGCCCCAGCATTTT
TRBV4-3	TRBJ2-7	.	few	CASSQALDYEQYF	TGCGCCAGCAGCCAAGCATTGGACTACGAGCAGTACTTC
TRBV7-9	TRBJ1-1	.	.	CASSARQVNTEAFF	TGTGCCAGCAGCGCACGACAAGTGAACACTGAAGCTTTCTTT
TRBV29-1	TRBJ1-3	.	.	CSVGYSGNTIYF	TGCAGCGTTGGATACTCTGGAAACACCATATATTTT
TRBV29-1	TRBJ2-3	TRBD2	many	CSVTGGPSTDTQYF	TGCAGCGTTACGGGGGGGCCGAGCACAGATACGCAGTATTTT
TRBV5-5	TRBJ2-1	.	few	CASSLGGTNTYNEQFF	TGTGCCAGCAGCTTGGGGGGGACGAACACCTACAATGAGCAGTTCTTC
TRBV29-1	TRBJ2-5	TRBD2	.	CSVELRTSGRSWETQYF	TGCAGCGTTGAACTCAGAACTAGCGGGAGGTCTTGGGAGACCCAGTACTTC
TRBV3-1	TRBJ2-7	.	.	CASSQVVTKRHEQYF	TGTGCCAGCAGCCAAGTGGTGACTAAGCGCCACGAGCAGTACTTC
TRBV12-3/TRBV12-4	TRBJ1-5	.	few	CATGEGNQPQHF	TGTGCCACCGGGGAGGGCAATCAGCCCCAGCATTTT
TRBV6-2/TRBV6-3	TRBJ1-2	TRBD1	.	CASNPRGPYGYTF	TGTGCCAGCAACCCCAGGGGGCCATATGGCTACACCTTC
TRBV20-1	TRBJ2-3	TRBD2	many	CSARGGSGADTQYF	TGCAGTGCTAGAGGGGGCAGCGGGGCAGATACGCAGTATTTT
TRBV4-3	TRBJ1-6	TRBD1	many	CASRQDAGGYSPLHF	TGCGCCAGCAGACAGGATGCAGGGGGTTATTCACCCCTCCACTTT
TRBV20-1	TRBJ1-1	.	.	CSARLTGRNTEAFF	TGCAGTGCTAGACTTACAGGGAGGAACACTGAAGCTTTCTTT
TRBV20-1	TRBJ2-3	TRBD2	few	CSAKRVVTSTKDTQYF	TGCAGTGCTAAAAGAGTAGTGACTAGCACAAAAGATACGCAGTATTTT
TRBV5-1	TRBJ1-2	.	few	CASSPRVSEVYGYTF	TGCGCCAGCAGCCCCCGTGTGTCGGAAGTCTATGGCTACACCTTC
TRBV12-3/TRBV12-4	TRBJ1-4	.	many	CASRQGASNEKLFF	TGTGCCAGCAGACAAGGGGCTTCGAATGAAAAACTGTTTTTT
TRBV20-1	TRBJ1-2	.	few	CSAKDATNYGYTF	TGCAGTGCTAAGGACGCCACTAACTATGGCTACACCTTC
TRBV20-1	TRBJ1-1	.	.	CSARVGPSEAFF	TGCAGTGCTAGAGTAGGGCCGTCTGAAGCTTTCTTT
TRBV5-6	TRBJ2-1	TRBD2	.	CASSSDWLRSGSSYNEQFF	TGTGCCAGCAGCTCAGACTGGCTTCGTAGCGGGAGCTCCTACAATGAGCAGTTCTTC
TRBV29-1	TRBJ2-1	TRBD2	many	CSGSGIGNEQFF	TGCAGCGGGAGCGGGATCGGCAATGAGCAGTTCTTC
TRBV29-1	TRBJ2-1	TRBD2	.	CSVRGTSGKNEQFF	TGCAGCGTCCGCGGGACTAGCGGGAAGAATGAGCAGTTCTTC
TRBV6-2/TRBV6-3	TRBJ2-4	.	few	CASSLGGIKNIQYF	TGTGCCAGCAGCCTCGGTGGTATCAAAAACATTCAGTACTTC
TRBV6-5	TRBJ2-1	.	.	CASSYSRLYPQFF	TGTGCCAGCAGTTACTCGAGACTATATCCACAGTTCTTC
TRBV24-1	TRBJ2-7	.	many	CATSDLYRVSYEQYF	TGTGCCACCAGTGATTTGTACCGGGTCTCCTACGAGCAGTACTTC
TRBV25-1	TRBJ2-2	.	.	CASSERGRDTGELFF	TGTGCCAGCAGTGAACGGGGGCGCGATACCGGGGAGCTGTTTTTT
TRBV28	TRBJ2-6	TRBD1	few	CASYSGTGRHPGANVLTF	TGTGCCAGTTACTCCGGGACAGGGAGACACCCTGGGGCCAACGTCCTGACTTTC
TRBV6-2/TRBV6-3	TRBJ2-1	TRBD1	many	CASRDQGARTEQFF	TGTGCCAGCAGAGACCAGGGGGCGCGTACTGAGCAGTTCTTC
TRBV20-1	TRBJ2-5	TRBD2	few	CSASWLAGEETQYF	TGCAGTGCTAGCTGGCTAGCGGGAGAAGAGACCCAGTACTTC
TRBV7-8	TRBJ1-5	.	.	CASSLAVGEQPQHF	TGTGCCAGCAGCTTAGCAGTAGGGGAACAGCCCCAGCATTTT
TRBV7-9	TRBJ2-3	.	many	CGVSTDTQYF	TGTGGAGTTAGCACAGATACGCAGTATTTT
TRBV12-3/TRBV12-4	TRBJ1-4	.	.	CASSRTANEKLFF	TGTGCCAGCAGTCGGACAGCAAATGAAAAACTGTTTTTT
TRBV18	TRBJ2-3	.	.	CASSSKVRGGTDTQYF	TGTGCCAGCTCATCCAAAGTCAGGGGAGGAACAGATACGCAGTATTTT